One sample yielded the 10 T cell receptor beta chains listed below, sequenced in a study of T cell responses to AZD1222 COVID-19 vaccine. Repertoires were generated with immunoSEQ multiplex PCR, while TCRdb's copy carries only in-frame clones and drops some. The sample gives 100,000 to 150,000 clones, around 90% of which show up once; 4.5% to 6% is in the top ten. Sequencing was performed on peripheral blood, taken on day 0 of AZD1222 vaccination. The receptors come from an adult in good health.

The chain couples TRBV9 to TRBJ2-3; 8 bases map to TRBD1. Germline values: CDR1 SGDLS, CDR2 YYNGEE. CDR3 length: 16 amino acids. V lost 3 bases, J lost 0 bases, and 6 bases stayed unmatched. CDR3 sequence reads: CASSAPTGASTDTQYF. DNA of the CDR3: TGTGCCAGCAGCGCCCCGACAGGGGCGAGCACAGATACGCAGTATTTT.

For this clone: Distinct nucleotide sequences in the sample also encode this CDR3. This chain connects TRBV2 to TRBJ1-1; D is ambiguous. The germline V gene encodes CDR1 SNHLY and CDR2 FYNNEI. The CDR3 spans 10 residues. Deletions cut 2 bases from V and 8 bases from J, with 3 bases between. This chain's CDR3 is CASSEREAFF. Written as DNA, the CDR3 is TGTGCCAGCAGTGAACGCGAAGCTTTCTTT.

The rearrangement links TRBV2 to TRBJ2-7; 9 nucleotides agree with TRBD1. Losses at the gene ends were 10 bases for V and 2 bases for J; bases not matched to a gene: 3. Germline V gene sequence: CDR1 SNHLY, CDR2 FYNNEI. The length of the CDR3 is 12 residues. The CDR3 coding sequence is TGTGCCACCGGGACAGGGACCTACGAGCAGTACTTC. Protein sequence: CATGTGTYEQYF.

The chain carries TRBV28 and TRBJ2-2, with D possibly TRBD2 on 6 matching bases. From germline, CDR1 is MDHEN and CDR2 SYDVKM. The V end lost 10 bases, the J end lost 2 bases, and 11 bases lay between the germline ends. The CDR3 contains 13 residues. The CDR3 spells CAIGTLNTGELFF. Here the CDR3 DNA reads TGTGCCATTGGGACTTTAAACACCGGGGAGCTGTTTTTT.

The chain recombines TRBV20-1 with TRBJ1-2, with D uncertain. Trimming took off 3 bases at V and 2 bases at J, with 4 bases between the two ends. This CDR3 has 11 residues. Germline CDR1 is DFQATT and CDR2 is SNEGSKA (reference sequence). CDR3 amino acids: CSASQNYGYTF. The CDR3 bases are TGCAGTGCTAGCCAAAACTATGGCTACACCTTC.

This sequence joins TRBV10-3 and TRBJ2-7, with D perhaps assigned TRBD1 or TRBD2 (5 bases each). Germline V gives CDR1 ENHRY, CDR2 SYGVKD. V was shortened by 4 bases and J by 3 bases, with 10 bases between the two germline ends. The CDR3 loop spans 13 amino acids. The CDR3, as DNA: TGTGCCATCAGTGGAGGGGCAGTCTACGAGCAGTACTTC. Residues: CAISGGAVYEQYF.

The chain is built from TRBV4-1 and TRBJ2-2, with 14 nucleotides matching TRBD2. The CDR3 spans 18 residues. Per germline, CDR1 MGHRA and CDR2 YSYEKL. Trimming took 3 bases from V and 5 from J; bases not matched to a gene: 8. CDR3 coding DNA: TGCGCCAGCAGCCATCCCCTGGGACTAGCGGGAGAAACCGGGGAGCTGTTTTTT. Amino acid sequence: CASSHPLGLAGETGELFF.

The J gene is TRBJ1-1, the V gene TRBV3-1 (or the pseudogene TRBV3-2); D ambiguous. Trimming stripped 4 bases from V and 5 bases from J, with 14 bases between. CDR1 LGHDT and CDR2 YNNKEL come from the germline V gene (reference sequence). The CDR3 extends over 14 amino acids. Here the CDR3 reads CASSPRTKGTEAFF. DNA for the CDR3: TGTGCCAGCAGCCCCCGAACTAAAGGTACTGAAGCTTTCTTT.

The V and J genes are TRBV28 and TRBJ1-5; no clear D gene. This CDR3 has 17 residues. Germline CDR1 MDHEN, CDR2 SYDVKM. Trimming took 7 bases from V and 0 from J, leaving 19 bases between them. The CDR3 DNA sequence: TGTGCCAGCACTCGCTTAGGAGTCTTCGATAGCAATCAGCCCCAGCATTTT. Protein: CASTRLGVFDSNQPQHF.

The CDR3 protein is CASSLVGQGAGEQYF. CDR3 DNA sequence: TGTGCCAGCAGCTTGGTGGGACAGGGGGCTGGCGAGCAGTACTTC. The chain joins TRBV5-4 to TRBJ2-7, with 12 bases fitting TRBD1. Germline-derived CDR1 and CDR2 are SGHNT and YYREEE (reference sequence). The CDR3 covers 15 residues. J lost 6 bases, V lost 0 bases, and 4 bases had no gene match.